These 2 T cell receptor beta chains were all obtained from the same sample, sequenced in a study of T cells in women clearing cervical HPV infection. The table came from immunoSEQ multiplex PCR; TCRdb's copy has only in-frame clones and leaves some out. The data include tens of thousands of clones; the top ten clones carry roughly a sixth. The sequencing input was blood buffy coat. All receptors come from a woman aged 18-70 years with a cervical HPV16 infection that either progressed to CIN3+ or cleared (not recorded which).

As to this clone: The read terminates 3 residues before the CDR3 end, so the remaining end is supplied by the germline J gene. V is TRBV4-2 and J is TRBJ1-2; D is perhaps TRBD1 (5 bases). Germline values: CDR1 LGHNA, CDR2 YNFKEQ. The V end was cut by 0 bases, the J end by 5 bases, with 10 bases between. This CDR3 has 14 amino acids. CDR3 DNA, as far as it was read: TGTGCCAGCAGCCAAGATGGAAGGGGTTATGGC. It translates to CASSQDGRGYG. The whole CDR3 protein reads CASSQDGRGYGYTF.

About this clone itself: The read terminates 3 residues ahead of where the CDR3 ends, so the germline J gene completes it. The chain is built from TRBV30 and TRBJ2-7; TRBD1 aligns across 9 bases. This CDR3 comprises 14 residues. With 0 bases clipped from V and 4 bases from J, the junction kept 4 bases outside the gene matches. Germline CDR1 is GTSNPN and CDR2 is SVGIG (reference sequence). CDR3 region: CAWSVGTGRYEQYF. Incomplete CDR3 DNA: TGTGCCTGGAGTGTAGGGACAGGGCGGTACGAG.